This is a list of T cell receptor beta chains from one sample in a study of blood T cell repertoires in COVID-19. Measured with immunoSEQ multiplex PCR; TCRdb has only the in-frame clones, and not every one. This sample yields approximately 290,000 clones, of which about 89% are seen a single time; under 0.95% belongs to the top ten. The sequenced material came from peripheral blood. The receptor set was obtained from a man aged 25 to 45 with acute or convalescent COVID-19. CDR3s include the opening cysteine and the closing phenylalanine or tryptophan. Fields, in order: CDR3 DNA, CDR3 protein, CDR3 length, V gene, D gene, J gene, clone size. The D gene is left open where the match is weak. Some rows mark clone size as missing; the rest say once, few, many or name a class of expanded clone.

TGTGCCAGCAGTTTTTACAGGGCATCCTACGAGCAGTACTTC,CASSFYRASYEQYF,14,TRBV6-5,.,TRBJ2-7,once
TGCGCCAGCAGCTCCGGGACAGAAAATTCACCCCTCCACTTT,CASSSGTENSPLHF,14,TRBV5-1,TRBD1,TRBJ1-6,.
TGTGCCAGCAGCCCGGGGACTAGCGGGGGGTTAGACTACGAGCAGTACTTC,CASSPGTSGGLDYEQYF,17,TRBV27,TRBD2,TRBJ2-7,.
TGCGCCAGCAGCTTGGATCCTAGTATGGGTGAGCAGTTCTTC,CASSLDPSMGEQFF,14,TRBV5-1,.,TRBJ2-1,.
TGTGCCAGCAGCCTCGGGGGGTCCGGGGAGCTGTTTTTT,CASSLGGSGELFF,13,TRBV3-1/TRBV3-2,TRBD2,TRBJ2-2,.
TGTGCCAGCAGCTTTGTCCAAGACAGGATGCAGTACTTC,CASSFVQDRMQYF,13,TRBV5-5,.,TRBJ2-7,.
TGTGCCAGCAGCTTAGGGGGAGGTGGGGAGCTGTTTTTT,CASSLGGGGELFF,13,TRBV7-3,.,TRBJ2-2,.
TGTGCCAGCAGCTTAGGGGACAGGGGGCGAGAGCAGTACTTC,CASSLGDRGREQYF,14,TRBV7-9,TRBD1,TRBJ2-7,.
TGCGCCAGCAGGCCGACAGGGGGCGCGGGTGGCACTGAAGCTTTCTTT,CASRPTGGAGGTEAFF,16,TRBV5-1,TRBD1,TRBJ1-1,.
TGCGCCAGTCAGGCGGGTGTCAATGAGCAGTTCTTC,CASQAGVNEQFF,12,TRBV5-1,.,TRBJ2-1,.
TGTGCCAGCAGCCGCAGTCAGGGGCGAGAGAATGAAAAACTGTTTTTT,CASSRSQGRENEKLFF,16,TRBV6-6,.,TRBJ1-4,.
TGTGCCAGCAGTTCTACCGGGACAGGTGATGGTGGCTACACCTTC,CASSSTGTGDGGYTF,15,TRBV28,TRBD1,TRBJ1-2,few
TGTGCCAGCAGCGAACGAAGACAGGCTAAAACCCTCCACTTT,CASSERRQAKTLHF,14,TRBV13,.,TRBJ1-6,.
TGTGCCAGCAGCTTCAACCTAGGAGATACGCAGTATTTT,CASSFNLGDTQYF,13,TRBV11-2,.,TRBJ2-3,few
TGTGCCAGTAGTATATTCACAGGAAATCAGCCCCAGCATTTT,CASSIFTGNQPQHF,14,TRBV19,.,TRBJ1-5,.
TGTGCCAGCAGTTACGGGGCTAGCGGGGGCCGGGAGACCCAGTACTTC,CASSYGASGGRETQYF,16,TRBV6-2/TRBV6-3,TRBD2,TRBJ2-5,.
TGTGCCAGCAGTGGGGTTGTTGGGGGGGCGCGATCAAAATCGTCCGTCCTGACTTTC,CASSGVVGGARSKSSVLTF,19,TRBV6-1,.,TRBJ2-6,.
TGTGCCAGCAGCTTGGTGGGGACAGGGTGGAAAGAGACCCAGTACTTC,CASSLVGTGWKETQYF,16,TRBV5-4,TRBD1,TRBJ2-5,.
TGTGCCTATATAGCGGAAACCTACGAGCAGTACTTC,CAYIAETYEQYF,12,TRBV30,.,TRBJ2-7,.
TGTGCCAGCAGTGAAGCGCTAGGGGTTGGGGAAAAACTGTTTTTT,CASSEALGVGEKLFF,15,TRBV2,.,TRBJ1-4,.
TGTGCCTGGAACACAGGGGTATCCTACAATGAGCAGTTCTTC,CAWNTGVSYNEQFF,14,TRBV30,TRBD1,TRBJ2-1,.
TGTGCCAGCAGTGGGCTGGGACAGGGTCCGAACACTGAAGCTTTCTTT,CASSGLGQGPNTEAFF,16,TRBV6-1,TRBD1,TRBJ1-1,.
TGTGCCAGTAGTTCGCCGCAGGATCTGGTCTACGAGCAGTACTTC,CASSSPQDLVYEQYF,15,TRBV19,.,TRBJ2-7,.
TGTGCCAGCAGGAGGGACAGGGGGCTTAATGAGCAGTTCTTC,CASRRDRGLNEQFF,14,TRBV2,TRBD1,TRBJ2-1,few
TGCGCCAGCAGCTGGTCCAGTCCCACAGATACGCAGTATTTT,CASSWSSPTDTQYF,14,TRBV5-1,.,TRBJ2-3,.
TGTGCCAGCAGTTCGGGGAGGGGTCGGGCCCGTCTGTCAACTAATGAAAAACTGTTTTTT,CASSSGRGRARLSTNEKLFF,20,TRBV28,.,TRBJ1-4,.
TGTGCCAGCTCACCGGGATTAGGACAGGGATTAACAGATACGCAGTATTTT,CASSPGLGQGLTDTQYF,17,TRBV18,TRBD1,TRBJ2-3,.
TGCAGCGTTGACTTTGCGGGAGGATACAATGAGCAGTTCTTC,CSVDFAGGYNEQFF,14,TRBV29-1,TRBD2,TRBJ2-1,.
TGTGCCAGCAGTCTAGGACAGGGGGTCGGAGATACGCAGTATTTT,CASSLGQGVGDTQYF,15,TRBV28,TRBD1,TRBJ2-3,once
TGCGCCAGCAGGGGACTCCCTAGCACAGATACGCAGTATTTT,CASRGLPSTDTQYF,14,TRBV10-2,.,TRBJ2-3,.
TGTGCCAGCTACCTGACTAGGAGCACCGGGGAGCTGTTTTTT,CASYLTRSTGELFF,14,TRBV6-5,.,TRBJ2-2,.
TGTGCCAGCAGTTCTACAGGGGCTCAGCCCCAGCATTTT,CASSSTGAQPQHF,13,TRBV12-3/TRBV12-4,TRBD1,TRBJ1-5,many
TGTGCTAGCAGCTTAGCCAGGGAAGAGACCCAGTACTTC,CASSLAREETQYF,13,TRBV7-7,.,TRBJ2-5,.
TGTGCCAGCAGCTTAGGCCTAGAATATGTCGGGGAGCTGTTTTTT,CASSLGLEYVGELFF,15,TRBV5-5,.,TRBJ2-2,once
TGTGCCAGTATGTTCCGGGACAACACAGATACGCAGTATTTT,CASMFRDNTDTQYF,14,TRBV19,.,TRBJ2-3,.
TGCAGTGCTGTCGGGTACACTGAAGCTTTCTTT,CSAVGYTEAFF,11,TRBV20-1,.,TRBJ1-1,.
TGTGCCAGCAGTCGCGCCCCAGGGGGTGAAGCTTTCTTT,CASSRAPGGEAFF,13,TRBV7-6,TRBD1,TRBJ1-1,.
TGTGCCAGCAGGAAACAGGGGGGAGAGAACTATGGCTACACCTTC,CASRKQGGENYGYTF,15,TRBV28,TRBD1,TRBJ1-2,once
TGTGCCAGCAGCGTAGGCGGCCTTTCCTACGAGCAGTACTTC,CASSVGGLSYEQYF,14,TRBV9,.,TRBJ2-7,.
TGTGCCAGTAGGGACAGGGGTTCCTATGGCTACACCTTC,CASRDRGSYGYTF,13,TRBV19,TRBD1,TRBJ1-2,.
TGTGCCAGCAGTTGGGGTGCCGGGGGCGGGGAGCTGTTTTTT,CASSWGAGGGELFF,14,TRBV6-5,.,TRBJ2-2,.
TGTGCCAGCAGCCTATTACTTACTCGGAACACCGGGGAGCTGTTTTTT,CASSLLLTRNTGELFF,16,TRBV5-5,.,TRBJ2-2,few
TGTGCCAGCTTAGCGGGAAACTCCTACGAGCAGTACTTC,CASLAGNSYEQYF,13,TRBV28,TRBD2,TRBJ2-7,once
TGCAGCGTTGAAAGGCTAGCGGGAGTCATAGATGAGCAGTTCTTC,CSVERLAGVIDEQFF,15,TRBV29-1,TRBD2,TRBJ2-1,.
TGTGCCAGCAGCCCCCGAGGGCCAAGGTACACAGATACGCAGTATTTT,CASSPRGPRYTDTQYF,16,TRBV21-1,.,TRBJ2-3,.
TGTGCCAGCAGCGAGGGGACAGCTAAGACGTATGGCTACACCTTC,CASSEGTAKTYGYTF,15,TRBV9,TRBD1,TRBJ1-2,.
TGCGCCAGCAGCTTGTGGGGGGTAGAAAACAATGAGCAGTTCTTC,CASSLWGVENNEQFF,15,TRBV5-1,.,TRBJ2-1,.
TGTGCCAGTAAGTCAGGGGCCAATAATTCACCCCTCCACTTT,CASKSGANNSPLHF,14,TRBV19,.,TRBJ1-6,few
TGTGCCAGTAGTATAGGTACTCACAATGAGCAGTTCTTC,CASSIGTHNEQFF,13,TRBV19,.,TRBJ2-1,.
TGTGCCAGCAGTTTAGAACCGGGACTAGTAGGAAACATTCAGTACTTC,CASSLEPGLVGNIQYF,16,TRBV27,TRBD2,TRBJ2-4,.
TGTGCCAGCAGCTTGGGGCCAACTAATGAAAAACTGTTTTTT,CASSLGPTNEKLFF,14,TRBV5-8,.,TRBJ1-4,.
TGTGCCAGCAGTCTCCGCCTTGGACAGGGCTCCTACAATGAGCAGTTCTTC,CASSLRLGQGSYNEQFF,17,TRBV28,TRBD1,TRBJ2-1,.
TGTGCCAGCAGCAGACTAGCGGGAGGCACAGATACGCAGTATTTT,CASSRLAGGTDTQYF,15,TRBV2,TRBD2,TRBJ2-3,.
TGTGCCAGCAGTTCGCAGACTGCCGAAAAACTGTTTTTT,CASSSQTAEKLFF,13,TRBV6-5,.,TRBJ1-4,.
TGTGCCAGCTCACCACCAGTGAGGGTGGGTGAAGAAAAACTGTTTTTT,CASSPPVRVGEEKLFF,16,TRBV18,.,TRBJ1-4,.